This TCR beta chain derives from a study of shared clonotypes between healthy human individuals. Looking at the study overall: Donors were a couple of women and three men aged 18 to 49.

Sequencing was performed with immunoSEQ multiplex PCR; in TCRdb, only in-frame clones are kept and a portion is missing. The table records more than 2,000,000 clones, 85% to 95% of them present only once. Germline CDR1 and CDR2: MGHDK and SYGVNS. The CDR3 consists of 14 residues. V dropped 4 bases and J dropped 5 bases, with 15 bases sitting between them. The sequencing input was naive CD4+ T cells from PBMCs. Subset defined: CD45RA+ positively selected. The V gene is TRBV25-1, the J gene TRBJ2-7; D gene ambiguous. The receptor's source is a man aged 18 to 29 in good health. Some clones in this sample may be carry-over from other donors' samples. The CDR3 DNA reads TGTGCCAGCAGTGGCTCCACAAAGGTCAACGAGCAGTACTTC. Encoded protein: CASSGSTKVNEQYF.